This T cell receptor (beta chain) was identified during a study of molecular identifiers for immune sequencing clone quantification. Study-wide background: In the replicates, RNA derived from roughly 20,000 or 100,000 naive CD8 cells was divided into five parts, and four were sequenced.

Listed TCR primers and previously described methods were used for bulk TCR libraries. MiXCR was run by TCRdb on the PCR reads, yielding one entry per CDR3 protein. The sample carries 400,000 to 600,000 distinct CDR3 sequences, about 21% recorded once. Naive CD8 libraries came from approximately 20,000 to 1,000,000 sorted cells with 10%, 30% or 50% RNA. Sorting defined naive CD8 T cells as CD8+CD4-CCR7+CD45RA+. This CDR3 has 14 residues. Germline V CDR1 and CDR2: MNHEY, SVGEGT. A note on this clonotype: This clone may be a read error of a much larger clone one base away.

The TCR originated in a human donor in good health. Some libraries in this study had Jurkat cell RNA spiked in. The material sequenced was naive CD8+ T cells from blood, with Jurkat cell RNA spiked in. The subset here: FACS-sorted CD8+CD4-CCR7+CD45RA+ naive T cells. J is TRBJ2-7 and V is TRBV6-2 or TRBV6-3; 8 positions match TRBD1. The CDR3 reads CAGSYLDRAYEQYF. The CDR3 DNA reads TGTGCCGGCAGTTACTTGGACAGGGCCTACGAGCAGTACTTC.